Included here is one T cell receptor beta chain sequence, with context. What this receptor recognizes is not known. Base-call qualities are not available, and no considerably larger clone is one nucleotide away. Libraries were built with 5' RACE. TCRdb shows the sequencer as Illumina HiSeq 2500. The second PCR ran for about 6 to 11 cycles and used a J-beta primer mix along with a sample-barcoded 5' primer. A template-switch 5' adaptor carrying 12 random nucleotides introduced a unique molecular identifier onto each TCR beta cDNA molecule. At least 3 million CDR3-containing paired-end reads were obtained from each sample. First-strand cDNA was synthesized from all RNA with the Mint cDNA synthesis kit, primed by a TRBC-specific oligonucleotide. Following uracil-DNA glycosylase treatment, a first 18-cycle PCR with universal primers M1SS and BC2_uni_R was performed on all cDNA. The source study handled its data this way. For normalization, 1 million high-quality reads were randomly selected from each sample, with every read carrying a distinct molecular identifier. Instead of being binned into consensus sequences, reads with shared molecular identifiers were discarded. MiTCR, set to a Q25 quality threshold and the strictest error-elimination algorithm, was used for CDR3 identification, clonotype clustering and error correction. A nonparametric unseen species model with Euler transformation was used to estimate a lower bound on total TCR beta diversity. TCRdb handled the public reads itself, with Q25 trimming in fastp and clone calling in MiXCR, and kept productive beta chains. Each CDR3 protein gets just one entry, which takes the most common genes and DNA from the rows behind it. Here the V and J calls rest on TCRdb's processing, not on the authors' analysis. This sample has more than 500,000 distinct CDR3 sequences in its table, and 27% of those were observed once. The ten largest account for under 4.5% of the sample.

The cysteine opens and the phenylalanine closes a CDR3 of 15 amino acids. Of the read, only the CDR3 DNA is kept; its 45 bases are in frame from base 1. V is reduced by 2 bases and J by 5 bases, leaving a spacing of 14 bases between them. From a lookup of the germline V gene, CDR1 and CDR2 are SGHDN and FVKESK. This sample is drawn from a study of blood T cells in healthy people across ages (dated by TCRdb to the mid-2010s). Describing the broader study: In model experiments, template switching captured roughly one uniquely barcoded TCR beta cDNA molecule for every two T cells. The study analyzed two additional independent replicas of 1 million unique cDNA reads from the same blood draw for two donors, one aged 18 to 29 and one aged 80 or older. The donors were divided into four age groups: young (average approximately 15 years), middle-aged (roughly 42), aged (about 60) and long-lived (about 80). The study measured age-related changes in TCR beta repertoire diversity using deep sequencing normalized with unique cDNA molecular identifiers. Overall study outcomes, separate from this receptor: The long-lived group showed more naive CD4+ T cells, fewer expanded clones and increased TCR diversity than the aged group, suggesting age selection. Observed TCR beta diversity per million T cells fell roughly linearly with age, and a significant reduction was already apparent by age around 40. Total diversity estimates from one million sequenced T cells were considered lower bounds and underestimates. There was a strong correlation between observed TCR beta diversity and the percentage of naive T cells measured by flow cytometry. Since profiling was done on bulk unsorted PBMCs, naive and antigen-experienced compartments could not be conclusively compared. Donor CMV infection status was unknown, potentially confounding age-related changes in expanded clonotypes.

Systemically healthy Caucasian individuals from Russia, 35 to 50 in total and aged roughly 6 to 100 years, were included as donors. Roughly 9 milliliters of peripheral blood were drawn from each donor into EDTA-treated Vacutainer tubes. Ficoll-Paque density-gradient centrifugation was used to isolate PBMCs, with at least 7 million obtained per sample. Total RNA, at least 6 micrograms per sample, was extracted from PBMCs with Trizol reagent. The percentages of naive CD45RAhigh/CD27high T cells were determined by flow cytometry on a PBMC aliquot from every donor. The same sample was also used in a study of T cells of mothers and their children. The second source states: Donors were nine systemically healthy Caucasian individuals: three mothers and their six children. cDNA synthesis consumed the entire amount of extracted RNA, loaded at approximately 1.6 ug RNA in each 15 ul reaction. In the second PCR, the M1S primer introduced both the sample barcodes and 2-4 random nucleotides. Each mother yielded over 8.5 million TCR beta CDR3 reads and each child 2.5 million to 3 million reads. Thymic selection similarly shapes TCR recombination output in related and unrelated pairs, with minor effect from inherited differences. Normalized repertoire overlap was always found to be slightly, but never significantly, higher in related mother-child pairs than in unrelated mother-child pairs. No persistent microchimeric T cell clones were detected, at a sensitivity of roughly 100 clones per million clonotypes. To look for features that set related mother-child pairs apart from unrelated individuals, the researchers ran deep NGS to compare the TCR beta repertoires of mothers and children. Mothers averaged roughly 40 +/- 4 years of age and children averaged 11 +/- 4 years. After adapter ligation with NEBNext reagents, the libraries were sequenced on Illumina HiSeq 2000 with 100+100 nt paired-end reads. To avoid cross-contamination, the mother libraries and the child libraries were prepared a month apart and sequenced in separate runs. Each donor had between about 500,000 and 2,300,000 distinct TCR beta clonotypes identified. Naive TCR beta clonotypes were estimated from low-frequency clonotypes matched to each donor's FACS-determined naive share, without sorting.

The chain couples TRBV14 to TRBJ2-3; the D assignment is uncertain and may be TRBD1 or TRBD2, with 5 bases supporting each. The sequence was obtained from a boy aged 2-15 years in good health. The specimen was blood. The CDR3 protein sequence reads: CASSQFQGVGDTQYF. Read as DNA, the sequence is TGTGCCAGCAGCCAATTCCAGGGAGTGGGAGATACGCAGTATTTT.